This TCR beta chain originates from a study of cytomegalovirus exposure and HLA in healthy donors. Study observations and caveats: Versus the approximately 700-donor mean, an Asian-associated ancestry cluster reportedly showed fewer N-insertions in a later analysis. Solely CMV serostatus was available to characterize immune exposure. It was reported that TCR beta sequences correctly inferred the HLA-A and HLA-B alleles for most subjects.

PCR employed 60 Vbeta and 13 Jbeta primers. The method was immunoSEQ multiplex PCR; TCRdb's version includes in-frame clones alone and lacks a portion of them. This table holds tens of thousands of clones, 73% found once. On this clone: Its target is not known.

This clonotype was sampled from a man in his fifties in good health and CMV-seronegative. The sample comprised PBMCs.

The CDR3 DNA follows: TGTGCCAGTAGTGATGACAGGGGAAACTATGGCTACACCTTC. Encoded protein: CASSDDRGNYGYTF. This chain uses TRBV19 with TRBJ1-2, with 8 bases that match TRBD1. V shed 5 bases, J shed 2 bases, and the junction held 4 bases outside the gene matches. In germline, CDR1 is LNHDA, CDR2 SQIVND (reference sequence). CDR3 length equals 14 residues.